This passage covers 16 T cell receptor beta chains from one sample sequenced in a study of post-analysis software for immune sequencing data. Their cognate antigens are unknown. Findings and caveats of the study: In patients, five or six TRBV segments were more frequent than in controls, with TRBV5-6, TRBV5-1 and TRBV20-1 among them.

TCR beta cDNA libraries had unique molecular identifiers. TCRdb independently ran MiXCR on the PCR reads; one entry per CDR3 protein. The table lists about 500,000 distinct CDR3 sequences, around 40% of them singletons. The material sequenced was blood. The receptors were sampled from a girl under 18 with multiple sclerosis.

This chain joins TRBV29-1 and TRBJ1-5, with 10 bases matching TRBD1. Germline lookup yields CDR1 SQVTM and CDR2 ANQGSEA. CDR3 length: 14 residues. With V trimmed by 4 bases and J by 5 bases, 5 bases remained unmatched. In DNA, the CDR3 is TGCAGCGTTGCGCCCGGGACAGGGGATCAGCCCCAGCATTTT. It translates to CSVAPGTGDQPQHF.

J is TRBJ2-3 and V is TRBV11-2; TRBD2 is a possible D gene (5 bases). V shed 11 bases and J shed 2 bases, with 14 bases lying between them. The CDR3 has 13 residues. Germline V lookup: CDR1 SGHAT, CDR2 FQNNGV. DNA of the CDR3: TGTGCCGCGTCGAGGGCGGCCACAGATACGCAGTATTTT. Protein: CAASRAATDTQYF.

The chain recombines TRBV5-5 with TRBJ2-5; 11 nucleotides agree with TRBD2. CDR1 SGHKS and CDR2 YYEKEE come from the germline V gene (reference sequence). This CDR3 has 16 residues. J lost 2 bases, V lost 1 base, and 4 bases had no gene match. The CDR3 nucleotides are TGTGCCAGCAGCTTGCTGGGACTAGCGGAACAAGAGACCCAGTACTTC. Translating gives CASSLLGLAEQETQYF.

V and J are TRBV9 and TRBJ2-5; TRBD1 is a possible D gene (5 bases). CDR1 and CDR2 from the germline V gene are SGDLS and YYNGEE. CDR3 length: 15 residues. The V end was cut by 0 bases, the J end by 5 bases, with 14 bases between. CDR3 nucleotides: TGTGCCAGCAGCGTAGTCGAAGGGGCCTTTGAGACCCAGTACTTC. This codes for CASSVVEGAFETQYF.

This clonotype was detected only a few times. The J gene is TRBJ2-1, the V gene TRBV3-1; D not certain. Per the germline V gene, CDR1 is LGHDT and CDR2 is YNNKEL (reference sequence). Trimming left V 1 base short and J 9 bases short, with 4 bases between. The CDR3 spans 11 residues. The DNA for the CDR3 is TGTGCCAGCAGCCAAGCGGGTGAGCAGTTCTTC. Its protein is CASSQAGEQFF.

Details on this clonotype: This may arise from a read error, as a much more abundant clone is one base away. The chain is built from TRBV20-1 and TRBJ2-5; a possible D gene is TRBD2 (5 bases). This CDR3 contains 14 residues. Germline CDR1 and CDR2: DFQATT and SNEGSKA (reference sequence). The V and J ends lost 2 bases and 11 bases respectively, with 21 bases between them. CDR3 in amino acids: CSARKADSYNEQYF. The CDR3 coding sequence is TGCAGTGCTAGAAAAGCGGACTCCTACAATGAGCAGTACTTC.

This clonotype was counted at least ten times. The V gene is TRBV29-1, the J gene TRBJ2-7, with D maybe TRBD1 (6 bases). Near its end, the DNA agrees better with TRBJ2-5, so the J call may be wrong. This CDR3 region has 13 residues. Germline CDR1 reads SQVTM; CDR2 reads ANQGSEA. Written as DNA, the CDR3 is TGCAGCGTTGAAAGGGGGAGTAGGGAGACCCAGTACTTC. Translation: CSVERGSRETQYF.

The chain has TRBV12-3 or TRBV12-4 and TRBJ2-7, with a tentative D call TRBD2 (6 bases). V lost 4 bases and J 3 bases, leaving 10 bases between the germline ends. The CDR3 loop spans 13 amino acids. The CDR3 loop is CASSSAGHYEQYF. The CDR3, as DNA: TGTGCCAGCAGTTCCGCGGGGCACTACGAGCAGTACTTC.

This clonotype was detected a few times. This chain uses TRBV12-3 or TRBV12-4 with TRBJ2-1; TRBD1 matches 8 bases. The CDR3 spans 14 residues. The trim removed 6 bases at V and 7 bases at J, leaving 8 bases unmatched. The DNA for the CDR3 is TGTGCCAGCAGGCCAGGGACAGGAGGAAATGAGCAGTTCTTC. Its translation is CASRPGTGGNEQFF.

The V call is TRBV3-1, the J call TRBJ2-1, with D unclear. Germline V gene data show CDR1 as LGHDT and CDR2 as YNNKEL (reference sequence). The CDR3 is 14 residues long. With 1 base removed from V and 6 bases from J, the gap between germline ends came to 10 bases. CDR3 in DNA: TGTGCCAGCAGCCAAGCTCCGCGGAGCAATGAGCAGTTCTTC. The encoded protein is CASSQAPRSNEQFF.

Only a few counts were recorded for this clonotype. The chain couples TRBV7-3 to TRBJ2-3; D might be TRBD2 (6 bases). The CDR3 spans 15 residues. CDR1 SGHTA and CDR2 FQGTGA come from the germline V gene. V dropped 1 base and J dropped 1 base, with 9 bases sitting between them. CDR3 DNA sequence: TGTGCCAGCAGCTTAATGGCTAGCGGCACAGATACGCAGTATTTT. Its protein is CASSLMASGTDTQYF.

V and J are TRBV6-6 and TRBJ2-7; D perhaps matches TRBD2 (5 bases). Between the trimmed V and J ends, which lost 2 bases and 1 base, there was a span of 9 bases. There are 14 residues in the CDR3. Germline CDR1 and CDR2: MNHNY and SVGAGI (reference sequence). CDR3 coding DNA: TGTGCCAGCAGTTACGAAGCGGTTTCCTACGAGCAGTACTTC. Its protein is CASSYEAVSYEQYF.

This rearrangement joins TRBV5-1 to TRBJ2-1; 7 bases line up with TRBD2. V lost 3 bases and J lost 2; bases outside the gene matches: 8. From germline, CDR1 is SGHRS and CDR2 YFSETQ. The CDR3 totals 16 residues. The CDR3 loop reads CASSWYAGDTYNEQFF. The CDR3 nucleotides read TGCGCCAGCAGCTGGTACGCGGGAGACACCTACAATGAGCAGTTCTTC.

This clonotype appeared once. This chain's CDR3 is CASSPLWEVSGALSTEAFF. CDR3 in DNA: TGTGCCAGCAGTCCCCTATGGGAGGTGTCAGGCGCTTTGAGCACTGAAGCTTTCTTT. The chain recombines TRBV27 with TRBJ1-1; D remains unclear. The germline V gene encodes CDR1 MNHEY and CDR2 SMNVEV (reference sequence). V was clipped by 5 bases and J by 4 bases, with 29 bases between them. The CDR3 length is 19 residues.

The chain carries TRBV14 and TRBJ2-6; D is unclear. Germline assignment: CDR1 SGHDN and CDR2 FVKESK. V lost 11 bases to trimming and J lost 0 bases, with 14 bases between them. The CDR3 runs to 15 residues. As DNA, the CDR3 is TGTGCCGTGTTGCGACGGAGCTCTGGGGCCAACGTCCTGACTTTC. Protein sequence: CAVLRRSSGANVLTF.

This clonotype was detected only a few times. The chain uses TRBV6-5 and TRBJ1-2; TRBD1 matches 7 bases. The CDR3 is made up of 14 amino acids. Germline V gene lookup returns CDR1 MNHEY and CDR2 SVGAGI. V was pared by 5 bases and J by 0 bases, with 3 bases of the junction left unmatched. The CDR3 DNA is TGTGCCAGCAGTCAGGGGGTCTCTAACTATGGCTACACCTTC. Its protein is CASSQGVSNYGYTF.